Listed here are 20 T cell receptor beta chains from one sample, sequenced in a study of blood T cell repertoires in COVID-19. Profiling relied on immunoSEQ multiplex PCR, and the TCRdb table lists in-frame clones only, not all of them. This table holds about 250,000 clones, approximately 90% found once. The sample comprised PBMCs or T cells enriched from blood (not recorded which). The source is a man aged 40-55 years who had recovered from COVID-19.

At least ten counts were recorded for this clone. This sequence joins TRBV2 and TRBJ2-2, with a tentative D call TRBD2 (5 bases). V lost 7 bases and J lost 5, with 11 bases in between. The CDR3 covers 13 residues. CDR1 SNHLY and CDR2 FYNNEI come from the germline V gene. The DNA of the CDR3 is TGTGCCAGCACTATAGCGTTTACCGGGGAGCTGTTTTTT. This sequence encodes CASTIAFTGELFF. The variable domain in full, with the rest retrieved from reference TRBV2 and TRBJ2-2, is EPEVTQTPSHQVTQMGQEVILRCVPISNHLYFYWYRQILGQKVEFLVSFYNNEISEKSEIFDDQFSVERPDGSNFTLKIRSTKLEDSAMYFCASTIAFTGELFFGEGSRLTVL.

The gene calls are TRBV5-1 and TRBJ1-5; D unresolved. CDR1 and CDR2 (germline): SGHRS, YFSETQ. CDR3 length equals 15 residues. V lost 0 bases and J 5 bases, leaving 12 bases between the germline ends. The CDR3 sequence is CASSLGGNEDQPQHF. The CDR3 nucleotides are TGCGCCAGCAGCTTGGGTGGCAACGAAGATCAGCCCCAGCATTTT.

This sequence joins TRBV7-8 and TRBJ2-1, with a tentative D call TRBD2 (6 bases). The germline V gene has CDR1 SGHVS and CDR2 FQNEAQ. This CDR3 region has 16 residues. V was clipped by 5 bases and J by 0 bases, with 14 bases between them. CDR3 sequence: CASSPGIGSSYNEQFF. CDR3 nucleotide sequence: TGTGCCAGCAGCCCAGGGATCGGGAGCTCCTACAATGAGCAGTTCTTC.

The genes are TRBV19 and TRBJ2-1; 9 nucleotides line up with TRBD1. V trimming: 0 bases; J trimming: 6 bases; junction bases outside the gene matches: 6. The germline gives CDR1 LNHDA, CDR2 SQIVND (reference sequence). The CDR3 runs to 16 residues. In nucleotides, the CDR3 is TGTGCCAGTAGTATAGAGACCGGGACAGGGCGCAATGAGCAGTTCTTC. Amino acid sequence: CASSIETGTGRNEQFF.

The rearrangement links TRBV5-6 to TRBJ2-3; 9 bases map to TRBD2. Looked up from germline, CDR1 is SGHDT and CDR2 is YYEEEE. V shed 4 bases and J 2 bases; nucleotides not matched to a gene: 8. This CDR3 is built from 16 residues. The CDR3, as DNA: TGTGCCAGCAGCCCCGGGACTAGCAGCCACACAGATACGCAGTATTTT. Protein: CASSPGTSSHTDTQYF.

The chain is built from TRBV19 and TRBJ2-2; 9 nucleotides line up with TRBD2. Germline CDR1 and CDR2: LNHDA and SQIVND (reference sequence). V shed 5 bases, J shed 1 base, and the junction held 2 bases outside the gene matches. There are 15 residues in the CDR3. The CDR3 spells CASSFSGRNTGELFF. Written as DNA, the CDR3 is TGTGCCAGTAGTTTTAGCGGGAGGAACACCGGGGAGCTGTTTTTT.

The chain is built from TRBV29-1 and TRBJ2-7; D might be TRBD1 (5 bases). V was clipped by 4 bases and J by 3 bases, with 16 bases between them. Germline V gives CDR1 SQVTM, CDR2 ANQGSEA. The CDR3 covers 14 residues. CDR3 sequence (DNA): TGCAGCGTTGTGGGGCCAGGAGCTTACTACGAGCAGTACTTC. Amino acids: CSVVGPGAYYEQYF.

The V gene is TRBV10-3, the J gene TRBJ2-1, with TRBD1 matching 9 bases. The CDR3 runs 14 residues. V lost 6 bases to trimming and J lost 4 bases; unmatched junction nucleotides: 4. The V gene's germline CDR1 is ENHRY and CDR2 SYGVKD. The CDR3 loop is CAIRAGTGYNEQFF. In DNA form, the CDR3 reads TGTGCCATCAGGGCCGGGACAGGGTACAATGAGCAGTTCTTC.

The V call is TRBV7-6, the J call TRBJ2-1; TRBD2 matches 9 bases. CDR1 and CDR2 from the germline V gene are SGHVS and FNYEAQ. CDR3 length: 17 amino acids. V shed 4 bases and J 3 bases; nucleotides not matched to a gene: 10. The CDR3 loop reads CASSYRGRTSDYNEQFF. The CDR3 coding sequence is TGTGCCAGCAGCTATCGTGGTCGGACTAGCGACTACAATGAGCAGTTCTTC.

The J gene is TRBJ2-7, the V gene TRBV9, with 8 nucleotides matching TRBD2. Germline loops: CDR1 SGDLS, CDR2 YYNGEE. J gave up 2 bases and V 3 bases, and 4 bases lay outside the gene matches. The length of the CDR3 is 14 residues. The CDR3 bases are TGTGCCAGCAGCGGAGGCGGGGGGCCCTACGAGCAGTACTTC. It encodes CASSGGGGPYEQYF.

This chain joins TRBV7-9 and TRBJ2-7, with 9 nucleotides matching TRBD2. Germline CDR1 reads SEHNR; CDR2 reads FQNEAQ (reference sequence). With 5 bases clipped from V and 6 bases from J, the junction kept 11 bases outside the gene matches. The CDR3 spans 15 residues. The CDR3 spells CASSPTLAGLVEQYF. CDR3 bases: TGTGCCAGCAGCCCGACTCTAGCGGGACTGGTCGAGCAGTACTTC.

This clone was found once. The rearrangement uses TRBV9 and TRBJ2-2; D is possibly TRBD1 (5 bases). Trimming left V 3 bases short and J 0 bases short, with 12 bases between. The length of the CDR3 is 16 residues. Germline assignment: CDR1 SGDLS and CDR2 YYNGEE. The DNA of the CDR3 is TGTGCCAGCAGCGGCATGGACACCGCGAACACCGGGGAGCTGTTTTTT. This sequence encodes CASSGMDTANTGELFF.

The table lists this clone with a few counts. Distinct nucleotide sequences in the sample also encode this CDR3. The V call is TRBV19, the J call TRBJ1-2; TRBD1 is a possible D gene (5 bases). This CDR3 has 13 residues. Germline assignment: CDR1 LNHDA and CDR2 SQIVND (reference sequence). Deletions cut 7 bases from V and 1 base from J, with 10 bases between. The CDR3 DNA sequence: TGTGCCAGTACCAGACAGATTAACTATGGCTACACCTTC. Translating gives CASTRQINYGYTF.

This chain connects TRBV7-6 to TRBJ2-1, with 9 nucleotides matching TRBD2. The CDR3 has 15 amino acids. Germline V CDR1 and CDR2: SGHVS, FNYEAQ. Trimming cost V 1 base and J 6 bases; bases outside gene matches: 4. CDR3 sequence reads: CASSLDGSGGNEQFF. DNA for the CDR3: TGTGCCAGCAGCTTAGATGGTAGCGGGGGCAATGAGCAGTTCTTC.

The V and J genes are TRBV7-8 and TRBJ1-3; D possibly corresponds to TRBD1 (5 bases). V lost 6 bases and J 0 bases, leaving 18 bases between the germline ends. Per germline, CDR1 SGHVS and CDR2 FQNEAQ. This CDR3 spans 17 amino acids. The CDR3 region is CASRPEVSTDSGNTIYF. CDR3 nucleotides: TGTGCCAGCAGGCCAGAGGTCTCGACAGACTCTGGAAACACCATATATTTT.

This clone was seen just once. The chain employs TRBV7-3 and TRBJ1-2; 10 bases are shared with TRBD1. Germline CDR1 is SGHTA and CDR2 is FQGTGA. The J segment lost 6 bases and the V segment lost 0 bases, leaving 10 bases of the junction unmatched. There are 17 residues in the CDR3. CDR3 amino acids: CASSLTGTGELLDGYTF. DNA of the CDR3: TGTGCCAGCAGCTTAACGGGGACAGGGGAATTGTTAGATGGCTACACCTTC.

The rearrangement uses TRBV7-2 and TRBJ1-4; the D is unclear. Looked up from germline, CDR1 is SGHTA and CDR2 is FQGNSA. Trimming removed 5 bases at V and 8 bases at J, with 18 bases between. CDR3 length equals 15 residues. Here the CDR3 reads CASSPNRYAGEKLFF. The DNA of the CDR3 is TGTGCCAGCAGCCCGAACCGCTACGCCGGGGAAAAACTGTTTTTT.

This clone has just a few counts. The chain links TRBV27 to TRBJ1-5; 9 positions agree with TRBD1. CDR3 size: 15 residues. Germline V lookup: CDR1 MNHEY, CDR2 SMNVEV (reference sequence). Losses at the gene ends were 6 bases for V and 3 bases for J; bases not matched to a gene: 6. The CDR3 is CASSATGGANQPQHF. CDR3 DNA: TGTGCCAGCAGCGCGACAGGGGGAGCCAATCAGCCCCAGCATTTT.

The genes are TRBV28 and TRBJ2-7; TRBD2 matches 8 bases. CDR1 is MDHEN and CDR2 is SYDVKM in the germline V gene. J lost 1 base, V lost 6 bases, and 5 bases had no gene match. There are 14 residues in the CDR3. The CDR3 reads CASRKRGGSYEQYF. CDR3 bases: TGTGCCAGCAGAAAACGGGGGGGATCCTACGAGCAGTACTTC.

The chain is built from TRBV30 and TRBJ1-3; a possible D gene is TRBD1 (5 bases). In germline, CDR1 is GTSNPN, CDR2 SVGIG (reference sequence). V gave up 1 base and J gave up 7 bases, with 5 bases separating them. This CDR3 contains 11 residues. The CDR3 nucleotides are TGTGCCTGGAGTGCAGGGAACACCATATATTTT. This gives the protein CAWSAGNTIYF.